This TCR beta chain was observed in a study of post-analysis software for immune sequencing data. Study-wide results and caveats: Higher frequency in patients than in controls was seen for roughly 5 TRBV segments, with TRBV5-6, TRBV5-1 and TRBV20-1 among them.

TCR beta cDNA libraries included unique molecular identifiers. TCRdb redid the calling of the PCR reads with MiXCR, one entry per CDR3 protein. The data hold fewer than 550,000 distinct CDR3 sequences, with 30% to 40% observed a single time. V lost 6 bases and J lost 6, with 11 bases in between. This CDR3 has 12 residues. CDR1 is MNHEY, CDR2 SVGAGI, per germline. Comment on this clonotype: Its antigen remains unidentified.

V is TRBV6-5 and J is TRBJ1-2; no clear D. The specimen was blood. The source of this sequence is a girl under 18 with multiple sclerosis. DNA for the CDR3: TGTGCCAGCAGGTCAGGTTTGGATGGCTACACCTTC. It codes for CASRSGLDGYTF.